Sequencing of this T cell receptor (beta chain) was carried out in a study of T cell changes during pregnancy in multiple sclerosis. Measured with immunoSEQ multiplex PCR; TCRdb has only the in-frame clones, and not every one. Found here are 50,000 to 75,000 clones, roughly 91% of them singletons; the top ten hold 1% to 1.5%. Germline values: CDR1 KGHSH, CDR2 LQKENI. Trimming took off 0 bases at V and 2 bases at J, with 10 bases between the two ends. The CDR3 loop spans 15 amino acids. The source is a female donor in good health, enrolled as a control in a pregnancy study. The V call is TRBV18, the J call TRBJ1-1; D unclear. Specimen: peripheral blood, collected after pregnancy. In DNA form, the CDR3 reads TGTGCCAGCTCACCACCGGTGCAGGCTAACACTGAAGCTTTCTTT. It specifies CASSPPVQANTEAFF.